These T cell receptor beta chains were read from a single sample in a study of T cell changes during pregnancy in multiple sclerosis. Sequencing used immunoSEQ multiplex PCR; TCRdb keeps in-frame clones, though not all of them. Among fewer than 45,000 clones, about 90% were seen once, and the ten largest hold less than 12%. The specimen comprised CD8+ T cells from peripheral blood mononuclear cells, sampled in the first trimester of pregnancy. The source is a female donor with multiple sclerosis, enrolled in a pregnancy study. CDR3s include the opening cysteine and the closing phenylalanine or tryptophan. A D gene is named only where the DNA matches it firmly.

J gene,V gene,D gene,CDR3 protein
TRBJ1-2,TRBV7-9,NA,CASSLVGSAGVTYGYTF
TRBJ2-2,TRBV19,NA,CASSIIPGELFF
TRBJ1-2,TRBV5-4,TRBD1,CASSLQGAEYGYTF
TRBJ2-7,TRBV30,NA,CAWRLRDYEQYF
TRBJ1-1,TRBV11-2,TRBD1,CASSRTGEISDTEAFF
TRBJ2-7,TRBV5-1,TRBD1,CASSTGQDYEQYF
TRBJ2-1,TRBV6-1,NA,CASNQGSHEQFF
TRBJ2-7,TRBV27,NA,CASNRGVGPFYEQYF
TRBJ2-7,TRBV7-2,NA,CASTPGLDSYEQYF
TRBJ1-2,TRBV4-2,NA,CASSLLRDILNYGYTF
TRBJ2-5,TRBV7-9,NA,CASSWAGGLLVETQYF
TRBJ2-3,TRBV7-9,NA,CASSLPPGGDTQYF
TRBJ2-1,TRBV7-9,TRBD2,CASSLGSSGRVGEQFF
TRBJ1-1,TRBV7-9,TRBD1,CASSLIQGANTEAFF
TRBJ2-2,TRBV13,TRBD2,CASRPLAGDTGELFF
TRBJ2-5,TRBV7-7,TRBD1,CASSQLPTGEETQYF
TRBJ1-5,TRBV19,TRBD1,CASRMTGGRFQPQHF
TRBJ2-1,TRBV6-1,NA,CASSEAGARGDNEQFF
TRBJ2-7,TRBV4-2,TRBD2,CASSQSASGGHAYEQYF
TRBJ2-3,TRBV11-1,NA,CASSSWDFSTDTQYF
TRBJ2-1,TRBV5-1,TRBD2,CASSGTSGEEQFF
TRBJ2-7,TRBV29-1,NA,CSVQTTEAIYEQYF
TRBJ2-1,TRBV5-4,NA,CASSLGQKYNEQFF
TRBJ2-7,TRBV6-1,NA,CASSESRYF
TRBJ1-1,TRBV5-1,NA,CASSSSFPGNTEAFF
TRBJ2-1,TRBV7-6,TRBD2,CASSLGGAGGPREQFF
TRBJ2-3,TRBV11-2,TRBD2,CASSAEGTSGGTGTQYF
TRBJ1-5,TRBV6-1,NA,CASEVAGGNQPQHF
TRBJ2-1,TRBV7-6,NA,CASSSLNEQFF
TRBJ2-5,TRBV10-3,TRBD2,CAISAFSGGQRETQYF
TRBJ2-1,TRBV4-3,NA,CASSPFISYNEQFF
TRBJ1-4,TRBV27,NA,CASSLLGGDATNEKLFF
TRBJ2-1,TRBV12-5,TRBD1,CASGTVQDRVAYESSYNEQFF
TRBJ1-2,TRBV15,NA,CATSRAWAGFRGYTF
TRBJ1-2,TRBV7-3,NA,CASSSGAEGYTF
TRBJ1-3,TRBV2,NA,CATSKTVLSSGNTIYF
TRBJ1-4,TRBV6-1,NA,CASKSGSYNEKLFF
TRBJ1-2,TRBV12-5,TRBD1,CASGFSPPGQGRGYTF
TRBJ1-1,TRBV27,NA,CASSPPGAEAFF
TRBJ1-6,TRBV10-3,NA,CAITRGSDNSPLHF
TRBJ1-1,TRBV10-3,NA,CAISEAGSNTEAFF
TRBJ1-4,TRBV7-9,NA,CASMGQENEKLFF
TRBJ1-4,TRBV4-1,NA,CASSQTGRAGEKLFF
TRBJ1-2,TRBV7-6,TRBD1,CASSTRDRGYGYTF
TRBJ1-2,TRBV7-2,NA,CASSLSRAIYGYTF
TRBJ2-5,TRBV27,NA,CASSLSGADQETQYF